This TCR beta chain was sequenced in a study of shared clonotypes between healthy human individuals. Germline CDR1 reads SGHRS; CDR2 reads YFSETQ. This CDR3 is 11 amino acids long. V was shortened by 1 base and J by 4 bases, with 3 bases between the two germline ends. This clone was seen a few times. Other DNA sequences of this sample code for an identical CDR3. Profiling relied on immunoSEQ multiplex PCR, and the TCRdb table lists in-frame clones only, not all of them. The table includes 2 million to 2.5 million clones, roughly 95% detected once. The sequence was collected from a man aged 18 to 30 in good health. Material: naive CD4+ T cells sorted from blood. This sample's subset: CD45RA+ positively selected. The chain couples TRBV5-1 to TRBJ2-7; no reliable D call. This CDR3 reads CASSLNYEQYF. CDR3 sequence (DNA): TGCGCCAGCAGCTTGAATTACGAGCAGTACTTC.